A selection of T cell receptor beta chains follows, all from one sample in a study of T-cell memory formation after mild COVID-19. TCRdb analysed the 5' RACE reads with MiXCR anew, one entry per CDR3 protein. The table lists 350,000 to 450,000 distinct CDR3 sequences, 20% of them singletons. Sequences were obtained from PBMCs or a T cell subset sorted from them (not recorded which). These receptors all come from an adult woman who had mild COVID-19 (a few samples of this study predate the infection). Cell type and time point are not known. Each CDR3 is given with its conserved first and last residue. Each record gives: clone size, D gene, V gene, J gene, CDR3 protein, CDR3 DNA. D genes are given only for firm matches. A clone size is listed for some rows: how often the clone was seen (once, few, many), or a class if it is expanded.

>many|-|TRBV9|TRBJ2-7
CASSPGTAPYEQYF
TGTGCCAGCAGCCCCGGGACCGCACCCTACGAGCAGTACTTC
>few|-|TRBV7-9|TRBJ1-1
CASSSRGEAFF
TGTGCCAGCAGCTCCAGGGGTGAAGCTTTCTTT
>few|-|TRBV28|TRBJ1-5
CASSTPQGWQPQHF
TGTGCCAGCAGTACCCCACAGGGATGGCAGCCCCAGCATTTT
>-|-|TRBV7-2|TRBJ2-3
CASSEHDTQYF
TGTGCCAGCAGCGAACATGATACGCAGTATTTT
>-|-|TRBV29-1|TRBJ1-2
CSVADDSGYGYTF
TGCAGCGTTGCAGATGACAGCGGCTATGGCTACACCTTC
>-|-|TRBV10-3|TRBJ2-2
CAISESGSNTGELFF
TGTGCCATCAGTGAGTCGGGGTCGAACACCGGGGAGCTGTTTTTT
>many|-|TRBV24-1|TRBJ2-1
CATSPSGQTGEQFF
TGTGCCACCAGCCCTTCGGGGCAGACCGGCGAGCAGTTCTTC
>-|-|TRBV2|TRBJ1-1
CASSVGERSTEAFF
TGTGCCAGCAGTGTAGGGGAAAGGAGTACTGAAGCTTTCTTT
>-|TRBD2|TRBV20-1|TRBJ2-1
CSASRTSVYNEQFF
TGCAGTGCTAGCCGGACTAGCGTCTACAATGAGCAGTTCTTC
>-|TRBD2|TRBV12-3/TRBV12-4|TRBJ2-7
CASSLRAGESGEQYF
TGTGCCAGCAGTTTAAGGGCGGGGGAATCGGGCGAGCAGTACTTC
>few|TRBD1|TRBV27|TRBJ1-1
CASSSATGGVNTEAFF
TGTGCCAGCAGTTCAGCGACAGGGGGGGTGAACACTGAAGCTTTCTTT
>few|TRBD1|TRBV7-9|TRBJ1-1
CASSVPGTGDPEAFF
TGTGCCAGCAGCGTGCCCGGGACAGGGGATCCTGAAGCTTTCTTT
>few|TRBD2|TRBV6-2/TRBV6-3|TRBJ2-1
CASSSRGGPDNEQFF
TGTGCCAGCAGTTCCCGGGGGGGCCCGGACAATGAGCAGTTCTTC
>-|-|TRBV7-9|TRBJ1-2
CASSLVPGEGYTF
TGTGCCAGCAGCTTAGTCCCAGGGGAGGGCTACACCTTC
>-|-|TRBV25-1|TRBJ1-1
CASSEYFVSGVPRNTEAFF
TGTGCCAGCAGTGAATATTTTGTGTCAGGCGTCCCGCGAAACACTGAAGCTTTCTTT
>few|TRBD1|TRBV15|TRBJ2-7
CATSRRPRGQVHEQYF
TGTGCCACCAGCAGGAGGCCCAGGGGGCAAGTCCACGAGCAGTACTTC
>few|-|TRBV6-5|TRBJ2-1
CASSYSSTYNEQFF
TGTGCCAGCAGTTACTCGTCCACCTACAATGAGCAGTTCTTC
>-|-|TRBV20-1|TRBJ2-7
CSARGSGGRSRQYF
TGCAGTGCTAGGGGGTCCGGGGGTAGGAGCCGGCAGTACTTC
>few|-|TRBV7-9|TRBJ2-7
CASSLAWDSPRLYEQYF
TGTGCCAGCAGCTTAGCCTGGGACTCCCCGAGGCTTTACGAGCAGTACTTC
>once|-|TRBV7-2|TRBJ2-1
CASSSGPSGNEQFF
TGTGCCAGCAGCTCGGGACCTTCGGGCAATGAGCAGTTCTTC
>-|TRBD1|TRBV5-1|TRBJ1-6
CASSSEPGTVNSPLHF
TGCGCCAGCAGCTCGGAGCCCGGGACAGTTAATTCACCCCTCCACTTT
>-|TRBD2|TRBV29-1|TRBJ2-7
CSVSREGPSDEQYF
TGCAGCGTTTCGCGGGAGGGCCCCTCGGACGAGCAGTACTTC
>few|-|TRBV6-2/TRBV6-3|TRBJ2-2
CASGGPTNTGELFF
TGTGCCAGCGGGGGACCCACGAACACCGGGGAGCTGTTTTTT
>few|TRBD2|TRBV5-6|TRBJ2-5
CASSSPGLAVGETQYF
TGTGCCAGCAGCTCCCCGGGACTAGCAGTTGGAGAGACCCAGTACTTC
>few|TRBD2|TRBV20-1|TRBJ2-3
CSVSGLASDTQYF
TGCAGTGTTTCGGGACTAGCGTCGGATACGCAGTATTTT
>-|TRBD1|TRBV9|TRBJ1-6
CASSIGQGGNSPLHF
TGTGCCAGCAGCATCGGACAGGGGGGCAATTCACCCCTCCACTTT
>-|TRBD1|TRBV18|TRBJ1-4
CASSYNRGSNEKLFF
TGTGCCAGCTCATATAACAGGGGTTCTAATGAAAAACTGTTTTTT
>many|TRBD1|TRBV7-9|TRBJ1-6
CASSLVQGNSPLHF
TGTGCCAGCAGTTTGGTACAGGGGAATTCACCCCTCCACTTT
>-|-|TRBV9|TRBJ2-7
CASSVDSSSYEQYF
TGTGCCAGCAGCGTAGACAGTTCCTCCTACGAGCAGTACTTC
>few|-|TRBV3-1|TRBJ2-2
CASSRPGNTGELFF
TGTGCCAGCAGCCGACCAGGTAACACCGGGGAGCTGTTTTTT
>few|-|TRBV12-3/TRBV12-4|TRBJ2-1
CASSSGLPNEQFF
TGTGCCAGCAGTTCCGGCCTTCCGAATGAGCAGTTCTTC
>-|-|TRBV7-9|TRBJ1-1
CASSLAQGPRRNTEAFF
TGTGCCAGCAGCTTAGCTCAAGGCCCCCGGAGGAACACTGAAGCTTTCTTT
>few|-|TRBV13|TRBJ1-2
CASSRDGNYGYTF
TGTGCCAGCAGCCGAGACGGGAACTATGGCTACACCTTC
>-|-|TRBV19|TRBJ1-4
CASSPRPGAQNEKLFF
TGTGCCAGTAGTCCGAGACCCGGCGCCCAGAATGAAAAACTGTTTTTT
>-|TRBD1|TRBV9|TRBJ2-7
CASSARDSYYEQYF
TGTGCCAGCAGCGCGAGGGACAGCTACTACGAGCAGTACTTC
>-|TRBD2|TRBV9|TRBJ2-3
CASRASGSTTDTQYF
TGTGCCAGCAGGGCTAGCGGGAGCACTACAGATACGCAGTATTTT
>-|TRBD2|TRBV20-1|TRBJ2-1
CSALPGLENEQFF
TGCAGTGCGCTCCCGGGACTAGAGAATGAGCAGTTCTTC
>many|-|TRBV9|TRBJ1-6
CASSVGTVSNSPLHF
TGTGCCAGCAGCGTAGGGACAGTATCGAATTCACCCCTCCACTTT
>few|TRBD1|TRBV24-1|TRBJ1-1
CATSDATGHTEAFF
TGTGCCACCAGTGATGCGACAGGGCACACTGAAGCTTTCTTT
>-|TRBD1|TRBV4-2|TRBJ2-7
CASSQRTGAVTYEQYF
TGTGCCAGCAGCCAAAGGACAGGGGCTGTCACCTACGAGCAGTACTTC
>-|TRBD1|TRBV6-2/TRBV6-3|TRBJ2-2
CASSKTPGQVNTGELFF
TGTGCCAGCAGTAAAACTCCGGGACAGGTTAACACCGGGGAGCTGTTTTTT
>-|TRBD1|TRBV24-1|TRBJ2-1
CATSDRQGNNEQFF
TGTGCCACCAGTGACCGACAGGGTAACAATGAGCAGTTCTTC
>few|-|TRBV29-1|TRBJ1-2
CSVETRAPNYGYTF
TGCAGCGTTGAAACCCGGGCTCCTAACTATGGCTACACCTTC
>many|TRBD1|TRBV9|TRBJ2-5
CASKGGGETQYF
TGTGCCAGCAAAGGGGGCGGGGAGACCCAGTACTTC
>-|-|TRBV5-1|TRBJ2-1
CASRTPASYNEQFF
TGCGCCAGCAGAACTCCGGCCTCCTACAATGAGCAGTTCTTC
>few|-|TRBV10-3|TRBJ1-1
CAISDRGNMNTEAFF
TGTGCCATCAGTGACCGGGGTAACATGAACACTGAAGCTTTCTTT
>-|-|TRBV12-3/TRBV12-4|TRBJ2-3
CASSSIGGATDTQYF
TGTGCCAGCAGTTCCATAGGGGGGGCCACAGATACGCAGTATTTT
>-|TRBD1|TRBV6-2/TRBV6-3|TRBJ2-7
CASSYSSTGVNPYEQYF
TGTGCCAGCAGTTACTCTTCGACAGGGGTAAACCCCTACGAGCAGTACTTC
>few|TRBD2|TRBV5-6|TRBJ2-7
CASSLTSGLYEQYF
TGTGCCAGCAGCTTGACTAGCGGCCTCTACGAGCAGTACTTC
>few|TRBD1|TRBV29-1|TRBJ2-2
CSVENSDRGSNTGELFF
TGCAGCGTTGAAAACTCGGACAGGGGCTCGAACACCGGGGAGCTGTTTTTT
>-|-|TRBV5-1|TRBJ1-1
CASSLVGGGAFF
TGCGCCAGCAGCTTGGTTGGGGGTGGAGCTTTCTTT
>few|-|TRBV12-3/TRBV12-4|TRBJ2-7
CASSFTQSYEQYF
TGTGCCAGCAGTTTTACCCAGAGCTACGAGCAGTACTTC
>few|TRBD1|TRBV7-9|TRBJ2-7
CASSSQSWTGGYEQYF
TGTGCCAGCAGCTCTCAATCCTGGACAGGGGGCTACGAGCAGTACTTC
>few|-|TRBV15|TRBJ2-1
CATSRLQSGILEQFF
TGTGCCACCAGCAGACTGCAGTCAGGGATTCTTGAGCAGTTCTTC
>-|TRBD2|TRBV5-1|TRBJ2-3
CASSFSTSGSSDTQYF
TGCGCCAGCAGCTTTAGCACTAGCGGGAGCTCAGATACGCAGTATTTT
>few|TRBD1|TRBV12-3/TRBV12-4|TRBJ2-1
CASSLAVTGSHNEQFF
TGTGCCAGCAGTTTAGCGGTGACAGGGAGCCACAATGAGCAGTTCTTC
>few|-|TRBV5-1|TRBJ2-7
CASSSTGTQSSYEQYF
TGCGCCAGCAGCTCCACCGGGACACAGAGCTCCTACGAGCAGTACTTC
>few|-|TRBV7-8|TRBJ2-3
CAAGTPTSTDTQYF
TGTGCCGCGGGGACCCCCACTAGCACAGATACGCAGTATTTT